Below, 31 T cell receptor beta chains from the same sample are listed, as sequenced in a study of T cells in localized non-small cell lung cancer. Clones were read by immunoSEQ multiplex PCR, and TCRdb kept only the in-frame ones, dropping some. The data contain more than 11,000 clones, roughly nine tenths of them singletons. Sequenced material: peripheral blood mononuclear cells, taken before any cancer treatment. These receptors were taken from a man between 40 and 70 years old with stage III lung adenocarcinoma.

In DNA, the CDR3 is TGTGCCAGCTCACCTAAGGGACAGGGGGTGGGCGAGCAGTACTTC. Translation gives CASSPKGQGVGEQYF. The chain recombines TRBV18 with TRBJ2-7, with 11 bases identical to TRBD1. Losses at the gene ends were 3 bases for V and 6 bases for J; bases not matched to a gene: 7. This CDR3 comprises 15 residues. Germline V gene lookup returns CDR1 KGHSH and CDR2 LQKENI.

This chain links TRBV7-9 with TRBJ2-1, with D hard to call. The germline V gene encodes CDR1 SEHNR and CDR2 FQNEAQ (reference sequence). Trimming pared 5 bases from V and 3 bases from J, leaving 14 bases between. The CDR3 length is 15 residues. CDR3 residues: CASSPAVSGYNEQFF. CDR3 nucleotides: TGTGCCAGCAGCCCCGCGGTATCGGGCTACAATGAGCAGTTCTTC.

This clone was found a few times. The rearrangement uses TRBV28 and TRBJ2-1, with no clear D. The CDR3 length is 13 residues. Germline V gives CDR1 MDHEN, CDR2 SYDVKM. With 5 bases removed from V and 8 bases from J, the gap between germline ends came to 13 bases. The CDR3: CASSLSLADEQFF. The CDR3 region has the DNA TGTGCCAGCAGTCTATCTTTAGCAGATGAGCAGTTCTTC. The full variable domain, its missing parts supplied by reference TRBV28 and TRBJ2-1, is DVKVTQSSRYLVKRTGEKVFLECVQDMDHENMFWYRQDPGLGLRLIYFSYDVKMKEKGDIPEGYSVSREKKERFSLILESASTNQTSMYLCASSLSLADEQFFGPGTRLTVL.

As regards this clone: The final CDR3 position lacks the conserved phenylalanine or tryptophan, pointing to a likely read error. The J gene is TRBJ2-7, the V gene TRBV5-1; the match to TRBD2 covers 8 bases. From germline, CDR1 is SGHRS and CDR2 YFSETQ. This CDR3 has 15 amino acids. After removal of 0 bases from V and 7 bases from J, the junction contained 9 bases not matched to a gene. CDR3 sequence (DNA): TGCGCCAGCAGCTTGGAGTCGGGAGGGCCGTGGGAGCAGTACCTC. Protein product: CASSLESGGPWEQYL.

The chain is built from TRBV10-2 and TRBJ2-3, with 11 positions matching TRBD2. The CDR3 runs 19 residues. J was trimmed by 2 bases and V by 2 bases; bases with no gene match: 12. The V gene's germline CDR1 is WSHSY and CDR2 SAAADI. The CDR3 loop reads CASSEGVTIAGGYTDTQYF. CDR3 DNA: TGCGCCAGCAGTGAGGGGGTAACGATAGCGGGAGGGTACACAGATACGCAGTATTTT.

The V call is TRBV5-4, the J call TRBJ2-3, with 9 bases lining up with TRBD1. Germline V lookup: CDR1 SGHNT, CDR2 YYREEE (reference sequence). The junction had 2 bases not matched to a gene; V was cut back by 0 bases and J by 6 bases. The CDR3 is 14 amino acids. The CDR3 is CASSLADRGDTQYF. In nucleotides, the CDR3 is TGTGCCAGCAGCTTGGCCGACAGGGGGGATACGCAGTATTTT.

As DNA, the CDR3 is TGTGCCAGCAGCCTCAGTTGGAAAGAGACCCAGTACTTC. Its protein product is CASSLSWKETQYF. This chain uses TRBV7-9 with TRBJ2-5; D is uncertain. The CDR3 consists of 13 residues. The V end lost 5 bases, the J end lost 3 bases, and 10 bases lay between the germline ends. Looked up from germline, CDR1 is SEHNR and CDR2 is FQNEAQ (reference sequence).

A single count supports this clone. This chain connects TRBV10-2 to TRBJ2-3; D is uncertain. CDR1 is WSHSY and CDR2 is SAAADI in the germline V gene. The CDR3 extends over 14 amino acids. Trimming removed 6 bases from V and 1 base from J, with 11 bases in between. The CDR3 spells CASRELGRTDTQYF. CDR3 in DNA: TGCGCCAGCAGAGAATTAGGACGCACAGATACGCAGTATTTT.

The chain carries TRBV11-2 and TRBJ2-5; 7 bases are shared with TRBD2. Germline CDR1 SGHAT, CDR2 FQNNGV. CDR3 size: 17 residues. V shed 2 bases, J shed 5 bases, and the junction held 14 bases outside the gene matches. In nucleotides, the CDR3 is TGTGCCAGCAGCTTACCGCCGACTAGGCGGGAGTGGGAGACCCAGTACTTC. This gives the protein CASSLPPTRREWETQYF.

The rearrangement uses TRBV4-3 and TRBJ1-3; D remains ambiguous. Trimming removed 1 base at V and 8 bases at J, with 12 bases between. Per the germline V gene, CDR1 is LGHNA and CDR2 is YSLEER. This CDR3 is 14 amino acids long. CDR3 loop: CASSQASSLDTIYF. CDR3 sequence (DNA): TGCGCCAGCAGCCAAGCTAGTTCTTTAGACACCATATATTTT.

The DNA for the CDR3 is TGTGCCAGCAGTTACCTGGACTCAAATGGCTACACCTTC. This gives the protein CASSYLDSNGYTF. The chain couples TRBV6-5 to TRBJ1-2, with D hard to call. The CDR3 contains 13 residues. V lost 2 bases to trimming and J lost 6 bases, with 10 bases between them. Germline CDR1 is MNHEY and CDR2 is SVGAGI.

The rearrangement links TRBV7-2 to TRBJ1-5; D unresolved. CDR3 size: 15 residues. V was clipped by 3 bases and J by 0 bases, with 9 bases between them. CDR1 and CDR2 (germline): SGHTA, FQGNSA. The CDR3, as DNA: TGTGCCAGCAGCTTTTCACCTTATAGCAATCAGCCCCAGCATTTT. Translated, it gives CASSFSPYSNQPQHF.

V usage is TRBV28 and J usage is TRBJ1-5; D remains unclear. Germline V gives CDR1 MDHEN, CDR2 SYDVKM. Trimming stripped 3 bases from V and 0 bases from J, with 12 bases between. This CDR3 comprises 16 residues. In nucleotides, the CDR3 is TGTGCCAGCAGTTTGGCTGGAAGCTATAGCAATCAGCCCCAGCATTTT. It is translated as CASSLAGSYSNQPQHF.

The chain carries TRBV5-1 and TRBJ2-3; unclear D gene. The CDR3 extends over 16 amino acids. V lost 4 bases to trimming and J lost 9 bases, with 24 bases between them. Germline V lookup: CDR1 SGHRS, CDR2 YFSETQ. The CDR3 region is CASSNIRLTDLGTQYF. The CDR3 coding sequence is TGCGCCAGCAGCAATATCAGACTGACGGATTTAGGGACGCAGTATTTT. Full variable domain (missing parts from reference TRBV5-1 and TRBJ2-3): KAGVTQTPRYLIKTRGQQVTLSCSPISGHRSVSWYQQTPGQGLQFLFEYFSETQRNKGNFPGRFSGRQFSNSRSEMNVSTLELGDSALYLCASSNIRLTDLGTQYFGPGTRLTVL.

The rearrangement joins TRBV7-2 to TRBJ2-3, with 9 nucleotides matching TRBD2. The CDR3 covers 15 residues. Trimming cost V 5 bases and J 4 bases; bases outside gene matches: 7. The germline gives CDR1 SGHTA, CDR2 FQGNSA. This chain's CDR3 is CASSLGAGGADTQYF. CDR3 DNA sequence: TGTGCCAGCAGCCTAGGGGCGGGAGGGGCAGATACGCAGTATTTT.

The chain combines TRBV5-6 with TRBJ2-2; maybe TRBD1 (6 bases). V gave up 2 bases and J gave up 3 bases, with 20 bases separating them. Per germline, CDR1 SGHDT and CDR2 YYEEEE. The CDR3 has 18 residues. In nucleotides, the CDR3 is TGTGCCAGCAGCTTCCGATCGACAGGTTTAAGCGACACCGGGGAGCTGTTTTTT. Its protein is CASSFRSTGLSDTGELFF.

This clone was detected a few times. The CDR3 protein is CASSLKWASVHNEQFF. CDR3 DNA: TGTGCCAGCAGCTTAAAGTGGGCTAGCGTCCACAATGAGCAGTTCTTC. The V and J genes are TRBV7-3 and TRBJ2-1, with D perhaps TRBD2 (6 bases). The V gene lost 1 base and the J gene lost 5 bases, with 15 bases spanning the gap. Germline loops: CDR1 SGHTA, CDR2 FQGTGA. The CDR3 covers 16 residues.

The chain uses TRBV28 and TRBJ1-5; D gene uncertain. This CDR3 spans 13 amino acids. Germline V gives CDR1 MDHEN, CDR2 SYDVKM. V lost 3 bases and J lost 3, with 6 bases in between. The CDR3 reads CASSLRVNQPQHF. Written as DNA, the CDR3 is TGTGCCAGCAGTTTGCGGGTCAATCAGCCCCAGCATTTT.

CDR3 in amino acids: CATRGVMETQYF. CDR3 sequence (DNA): TGTGCCACCCGGGGGGTTATGGAGACCCAGTACTTC. The V and J genes are TRBV15 and TRBJ2-5, with 7 bases identical to TRBD2. The CDR3 contains 12 residues. Germline CDR1 LNHNV, CDR2 YYDKDF (reference sequence). V was pared by 8 bases and J by 5 bases, with 5 bases of the junction left unmatched.

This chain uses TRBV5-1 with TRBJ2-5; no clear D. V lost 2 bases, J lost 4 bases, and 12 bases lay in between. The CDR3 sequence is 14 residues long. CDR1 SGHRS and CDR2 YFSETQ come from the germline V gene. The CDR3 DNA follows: TGCGCCAGCAGCTTCTTTGTCAGTGGAGAGACCCAGTACTTC. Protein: CASSFFVSGETQYF.

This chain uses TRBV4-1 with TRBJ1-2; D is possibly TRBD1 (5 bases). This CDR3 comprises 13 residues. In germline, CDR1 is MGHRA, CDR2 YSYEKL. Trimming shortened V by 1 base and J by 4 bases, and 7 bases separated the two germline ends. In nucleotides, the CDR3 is TGCGCCAGCAGCCAAGGACAGCTCTATGGCTACACCTTC. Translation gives CASSQGQLYGYTF.

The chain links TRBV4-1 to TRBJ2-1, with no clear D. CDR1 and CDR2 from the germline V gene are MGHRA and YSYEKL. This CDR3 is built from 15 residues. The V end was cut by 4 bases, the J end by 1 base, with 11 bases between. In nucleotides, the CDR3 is TGCGCCAGCAGCCCCTTTCTGGGGTCCTACAATGAGCAGTTCTTC. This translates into CASSPFLGSYNEQFF.

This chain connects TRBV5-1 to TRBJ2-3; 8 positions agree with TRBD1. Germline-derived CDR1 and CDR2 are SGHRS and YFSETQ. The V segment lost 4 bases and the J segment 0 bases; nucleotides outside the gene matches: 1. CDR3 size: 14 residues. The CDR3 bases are TGCGCCAGCAGCCGACAGGGGAGCACAGATACGCAGTATTTT. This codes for CASSRQGSTDTQYF.

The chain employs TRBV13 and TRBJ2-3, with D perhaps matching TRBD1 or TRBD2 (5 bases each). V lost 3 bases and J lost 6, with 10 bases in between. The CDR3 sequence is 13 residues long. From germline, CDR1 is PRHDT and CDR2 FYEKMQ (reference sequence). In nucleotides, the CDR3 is TGTGCCAGCAGCTTTGGGGGTTCCGATACGCAGTATTTT. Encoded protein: CASSFGGSDTQYF.

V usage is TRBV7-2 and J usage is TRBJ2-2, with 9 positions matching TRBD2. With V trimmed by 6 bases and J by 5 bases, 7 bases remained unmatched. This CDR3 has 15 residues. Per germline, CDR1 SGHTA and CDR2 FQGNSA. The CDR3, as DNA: TGTGCCAGCAGTTGGGGGAGCGGGAGGACCGGGGAGCTGTTTTTT. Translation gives CASSWGSGRTGELFF.

The CDR3 DNA reads as TGTGCCAGCACCCAATGGGGCGCGGGAGAGCAGTACTTC. This gives the protein CASTQWGAGEQYF. The chain links TRBV6-5 to TRBJ2-7; D possibly corresponds to TRBD2 (6 bases). Germline lookup yields CDR1 MNHEY and CDR2 SVGAGI. Trimming removed 7 bases at V and 7 bases at J, with 17 bases between. This CDR3 spans 13 amino acids.

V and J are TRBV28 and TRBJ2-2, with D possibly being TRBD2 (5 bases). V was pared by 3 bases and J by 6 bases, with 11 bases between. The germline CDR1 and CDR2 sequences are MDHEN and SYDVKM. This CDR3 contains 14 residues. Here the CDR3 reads CASSLPGGAGELFF. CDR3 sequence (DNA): TGTGCCAGCAGTTTGCCAGGAGGCGCCGGGGAGCTGTTTTTT. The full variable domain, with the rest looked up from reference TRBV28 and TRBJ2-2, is DVKVTQSSRYLVKRTGEKVFLECVQDMDHENMFWYRQDPGLGLRLIYFSYDVKMKEKGDIPEGYSVSREKKERFSLILESASTNQTSMYLCASSLPGGAGELFFGEGSRLTVL.

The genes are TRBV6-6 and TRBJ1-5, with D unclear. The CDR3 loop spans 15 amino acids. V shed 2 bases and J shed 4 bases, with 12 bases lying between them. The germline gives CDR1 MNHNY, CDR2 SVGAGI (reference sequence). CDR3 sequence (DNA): TGTGCCAGCAGTTACCTCGGGGATAAAAATCAGCCCCAGCATTTT. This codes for CASSYLGDKNQPQHF.

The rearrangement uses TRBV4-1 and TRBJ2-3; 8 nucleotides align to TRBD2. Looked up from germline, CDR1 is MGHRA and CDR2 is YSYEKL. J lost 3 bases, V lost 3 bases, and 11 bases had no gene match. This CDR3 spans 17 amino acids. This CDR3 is CASSHPPIGLATDTQYF. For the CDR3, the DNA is TGCGCCAGCAGCCATCCCCCGATAGGACTAGCAACAGATACGCAGTATTTT.

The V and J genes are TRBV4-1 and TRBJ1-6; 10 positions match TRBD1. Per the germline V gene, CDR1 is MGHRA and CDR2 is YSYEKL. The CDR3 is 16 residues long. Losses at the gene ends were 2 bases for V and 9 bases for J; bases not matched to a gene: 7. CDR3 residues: CASSQPDRGVASPLHF. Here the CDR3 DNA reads TGCGCCAGCAGCCAACCGGACAGGGGGGTAGCTTCACCCCTCCACTTT.

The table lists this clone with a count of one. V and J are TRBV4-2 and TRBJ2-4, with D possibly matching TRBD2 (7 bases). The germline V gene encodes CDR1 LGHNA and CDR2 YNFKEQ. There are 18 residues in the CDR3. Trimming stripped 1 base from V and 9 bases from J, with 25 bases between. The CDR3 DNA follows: TGTGCCAGCAGCCAAGCCTTCGACGGGGGGCGGTTGTCGGGCATTCAGTACTTC. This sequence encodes CASSQAFDGGRLSGIQYF.